This T cell receptor beta chain was obtained from a study of blood T cells in healthy people across ages. Study-wide results and caveats: More naive CD4+ cells and higher diversity marked long-lived donors relative to aged donors.

The use of a sample-barcoded 5' primer and a J-beta primer mix characterized a second PCR of about 7 to 12 cycles. TCRdb used MiXCR to reprocess the 5' RACE reads, holding one entry per CDR3 protein. The sample carries approximately 670,000 distinct CDR3 sequences, around 38% recorded once. To note about this clonotype: The antigen is undetermined.

The CDR3 covers 14 residues. The ends were cut back, 7 bases at V and 0 bases at J, with 9 bases in the middle. The V gene's germline CDR1 is MNHNY and CDR2 SVGAGI (reference sequence). Specimen: blood. The TCR sequence derives from a man older than 75 in good health. The V call is TRBV6-6, the J call TRBJ2-2, with D unresolved. The CDR3 DNA follows: TGTGCCAGCACCGTACGAGCGAACACCGGGGAGCTGTTTTTT. It is translated as CASTVRANTGELFF.